These T cell receptor beta chains were read from a single sample in a study of beta chain features in type 1 diabetes. TCRdb's table, derived via immunoSEQ multiplex PCR, lists solely in-frame clones and lacks some. In the table there are some 410,000 clones, about 10% of which are singletons. Sequenced material: naive CD4+ T cells from blood. The origin of the receptors is a woman in her late teens or twenties in good health. CDR3s include the opening cysteine and the closing phenylalanine or tryptophan. Each record gives: J gene, D gene, V gene, clone size, CDR3 DNA, CDR3 protein. The D gene is left open where the match is weak. The listing skips clone size in some rows; elsewhere it reads once, few, many or a size class.

>TRBJ2-7|TRBD1|TRBV20-1|NA
TGCAGTGCTGGGGGACAGTGGGAGCAGTACTTC
CSAGGQWEQYF
>TRBJ2-1|TRBD1|TRBV5-4|NA
TGTGCCAGCAGCACCGACAGGGGGTACAATGAGCAGTTCTTC
CASSTDRGYNEQFF
>TRBJ2-1|NA|TRBV28|few
TGTGCCAGCAGTTTAACGAATGAGCAGTTCTTC
CASSLTNEQFF
>TRBJ2-3|TRBD2|TRBV7-2|few
TGTGCCAGCAGCTTGACTCTAGCGGGGAGCACAGATACGCAGTATTTT
CASSLTLAGSTDTQYF
>TRBJ1-4|TRBD1|TRBV4-2|few
TGTGCCAGCAGGGGGCCCGGGACAGAGGGTGAAAAACTGTTTTTT
CASRGPGTEGEKLFF
>TRBJ2-4|TRBD1|TRBV27|few
TGTGCCAGCAGTATGCACAGGGGAAACATTCAGTACTTC
CASSMHRGNIQYF
>TRBJ2-5|NA|TRBV18|NA
TGTGCCAGCTCACCCGGACCGGAGGAGACCCAGTACTTC
CASSPGPEETQYF
>TRBJ1-2|NA|TRBV9|few
TGTGCCAGCAGCGTCACGAGAGGACCAGGCCAATATGGCTACACCTTC
CASSVTRGPGQYGYTF
>TRBJ1-2|NA|TRBV5-4|few
TGTGCCAGCAGCTCTGGCCAAGGCTACACCTTC
CASSSGQGYTF
>TRBJ2-3|NA|TRBV4-3|few
TGCGCCAGCAGCCACAGGGTCCATAGCACAGATACGCAGTATTTT
CASSHRVHSTDTQYF
>TRBJ2-6|NA|TRBV27|NA
TGTGCCAGCAGTTTACAGCTCTCTGGGGCCAACGTCCTGACTTTC
CASSLQLSGANVLTF
>TRBJ2-2|TRBD2|TRBV4-2|NA
TGTGCCAGCAGCCAACGGACTAGCGGGTCGAACACCGGGGAGCTGTTTTTT
CASSQRTSGSNTGELFF
>TRBJ1-1|NA|TRBV7-9|few
TGTGCCAGCAGCTTTCCCTTGGTATGGGGGAGGTCTGAAGCTTTCTTT
CASSFPLVWGRSEAFF
>TRBJ2-7|NA|TRBV9|NA
TGTGCCAGCAGCGTAGGGGGGGACCGCTACGAGCAGTACTTC
CASSVGGDRYEQYF
>TRBJ2-1|TRBD2|TRBV19|NA
TGTGCCAGTAGTATTTTTAGCGGGAGTTCCTACAATGAGCAGTTCTTC
CASSIFSGSSYNEQFF
>TRBJ1-2|TRBD1|TRBV7-2|few
TGTGCCAGCAGCTTAAGGACAGGCCGGGACTATGGCTACACCTTC
CASSLRTGRDYGYTF
>TRBJ2-7|TRBD2|TRBV5-1|few
TGCGCCAGCAGCTCGACTAGCGGGACCTACGAGCAGTACTTC
CASSSTSGTYEQYF
>TRBJ2-5|NA|TRBV18|few
TGTGCCAGCTCACCAGGGTGGACAGACCAAGAGACCCAGTACTTC
CASSPGWTDQETQYF
>TRBJ2-3|NA|TRBV19|NA
TGTGCCAGTAGTAGGCCAGGGACAGATACGCAGTATTTT
CASSRPGTDTQYF
>TRBJ1-1|NA|TRBV7-9|NA
TGTGCCAGCAGCCTCCGTAGGAACACTGAAGCTTTCTTT
CASSLRRNTEAFF
>TRBJ2-7|NA|TRBV4-3|few
TGCGCCAGCAGCCAAGTTAGGGACATCTCCTACGAGCAGTACTTC
CASSQVRDISYEQYF
>TRBJ1-2|NA|TRBV19|few
TGTGCCATATCTTTTAACTATGGCTACACCTTC
CAISFNYGYTF
>TRBJ2-1|NA|TRBV5-1|NA
TGCGCCAGCAGCTTACAGGGAAATGGCTACAATGAGCAGTTCTTC
CASSLQGNGYNEQFF
>TRBJ2-7|NA|TRBV14|NA
TGTGCCAGCAGCCAAGTTAAGGTGGGAAACGAGCAGTACTTC
CASSQVKVGNEQYF
>TRBJ1-4|NA|TRBV5-6|NA
TGTGCCAGCAGCGCCAGGGGTGCGGCTAATGAAAAACTGTTTTTT
CASSARGAANEKLFF
>TRBJ2-1|NA|TRBV18|few
TGTGCCAGCTCACCACCTTCTCGCGCTGAGCAGTTCTTC
CASSPPSRAEQFF
>TRBJ1-1|TRBD1|TRBV5-1|NA
TGCGCCAGCAGCGCTGGGACAGCGAACACTGAAGCTTTCTTT
CASSAGTANTEAFF
>TRBJ1-2|NA|TRBV2|NA
TGTGCCAGCAGTGACTTCGACCGTCAAGGCACCTTC
CASSDFDRQGTF
>TRBJ2-3|NA|TRBV5-4|NA
TGTGCCAGCAGCTGGAGTACAGGACTCAGCACAGATACGCAGTATTTT
CASSWSTGLSTDTQYF
>TRBJ2-2|NA|TRBV10-3|NA
TGTGCAAGTCGCGGCGAGGTCACCGGGGAGCTGTTTTTT
CASRGEVTGELFF
>TRBJ1-5|NA|TRBV15|NA
TGTGCCACCAGCGGGACCTCAGGACGGTTAGTTCAGCCCCAGCATTTT
CATSGTSGRLVQPQHF
>TRBJ2-2|TRBD1|TRBV6-5|NA
TGTGCCAGCAGGCGGGACAGGGGTCCGACCGGGGAGCTGTTTTTT
CASRRDRGPTGELFF
>TRBJ1-5|TRBD1|TRBV25-1|NA
TGTGCCAGCAAGACAGGGTTCGATCAGCCCCAGCATTTT
CASKTGFDQPQHF
>TRBJ2-3|NA|TRBV6-4|once
TGTGCCAGCAGCTACTCGAGCAGCACAGATACGCAGTATTTT
CASSYSSSTDTQYF
>TRBJ1-1|TRBD1|TRBV29-1|NA
TGCAGCGTCCTTAGCCGACAGGGGAAAACTGAAGCTTTCTTT
CSVLSRQGKTEAFF
>TRBJ1-5|NA|TRBV28|few
TGTGCCAGCAGTTTTGGGAGGGGTTGGCAGCCCCAGCATTTT
CASSFGRGWQPQHF
>TRBJ2-5|NA|TRBV30|NA
TGTGCCTGGAGTAGGGACGCGGGACCCCGGGAGACCCAGTACTTC
CAWSRDAGPRETQYF
>TRBJ2-5|TRBD2|TRBV7-2|few
TGTGCCAGCAGCAGTGTCGGGACTAGAGGCTCGGGGACCCAGTACTTC
CASSSVGTRGSGTQYF
>TRBJ1-2|NA|TRBV4-3|NA
TGCGCCAGCAGCCAAGAGTGGGGTGGTAACTATGGCTACACCTTC
CASSQEWGGNYGYTF
>TRBJ2-1|NA|TRBV5-4|few
TGTGCCAGCAGCTTGGTATCGGCCGAGCCGAATGAGCAGTTCTTC
CASSLVSAEPNEQFF
>TRBJ1-1|TRBD1|TRBV19|few
TGTGCCAGTAGTATACGACAGGGAACTGAAGCTTTCTTT
CASSIRQGTEAFF
>TRBJ1-6|NA|TRBV2|NA
TGTGCCAGCAGTGAAGCGTGGGTGGGCGAAGATTCACCCCTCCACTTT
CASSEAWVGEDSPLHF
>TRBJ1-1|NA|TRBV4-2|NA
TGTGCCAGCAGCCAAGATCCTCGGGAGGACACTGAAGCTTTCTTT
CASSQDPREDTEAFF
>TRBJ2-6|NA|TRBV18|few
TGTGCCAGCTCACCGGGGACCTCTGGGGCCAACGTCCTGACTTTC
CASSPGTSGANVLTF
>TRBJ2-3|NA|TRBV7-3|NA
TGTGCCAGCAGCTTATCGAGCACAGATACGCAGTATTTT
CASSLSSTDTQYF
>TRBJ1-1|TRBD1|TRBV9|NA
TGTGCCAGCAGCGAGCTAGGGACAGGGCTGAACACTGAAGCTTTCTTT
CASSELGTGLNTEAFF
>TRBJ2-1|TRBD2|TRBV5-1|few
TGCGCCAGCAGCGGAGAGAGCGGGAGTTCCTACAATGAGCAGTTCTTC
CASSGESGSSYNEQFF
>TRBJ2-5|NA|TRBV7-9|NA
TGTGCCAGCAGCTACTTACGGGGGCGGGAGACCCAGTACTTC
CASSYLRGRETQYF
>TRBJ2-1|NA|TRBV7-9|NA
TGTGCCAGCAGCCACATAAGTCGAAGGGAGCAGTTCTTC
CASSHISRREQFF
>TRBJ2-4|NA|TRBV5-4|NA
TGTGCCAGCAGCCAAGTAGCCAAAAACATTCAGTACTTC
CASSQVAKNIQYF
>TRBJ1-5|NA|TRBV30|NA
TGTGCCTGGAGGACACCAGGACTGTTTAGCAATCAGCCCCAGCATTTT
CAWRTPGLFSNQPQHF
>TRBJ1-1|NA|TRBV7-2|NA
TGTGCATGTGGGGTCCGGGCCGACACTGAAGCTTTCTTT
CACGVRADTEAFF
>TRBJ2-1|TRBD2|TRBV4-3|NA
TGCGCCAGCAGCCCGGGACTAGCGTCTTACAATGAGCAGTTCTTC
CASSPGLASYNEQFF
>TRBJ1-2|NA|TRBV29-1|NA
TGCAGCGGCGAACTGTCGGGCGGCTACACCTTC
CSGELSGGYTF
>TRBJ2-5|NA|TRBV4-2|few
TGTGCCAGCAGCCAAGGGACGGGATGGGAGACCCAGTACTTC
CASSQGTGWETQYF
>TRBJ2-3|NA|TRBV15|NA
TGTGCCACCAGCAGAGATTTAGCGGCGGGGACAGATACGCAGTATTTT
CATSRDLAAGTDTQYF
>TRBJ1-6|NA|TRBV28|few
TGTGCCAGCAGCCTGGGGGCCGGGCATTCACCCCTCCACTTT
CASSLGAGHSPLHF
>TRBJ2-5|NA|TRBV4-2|NA
TGTGCCAGCAGCCAAGATCAGGGCTCCACAGAGACCCAGTACTTC
CASSQDQGSTETQYF
>TRBJ2-4|NA|TRBV4-3|NA
TGCGCCAGCAGCCAAGTGGAGGGCACAAGTAGAAAAGCCAAAAACATTCAGTACTTC
CASSQVEGTSRKAKNIQYF